What follows are 26 T cell receptor beta chains derived from one specimen sequenced in a study of blood T cell repertoires in COVID-19. The assay was immunoSEQ multiplex PCR, and TCRdb's table has in-frame clones only and misses some. The sample includes around 220,000 clones, about 85% seen only once; the top ten take about a tenth. Material for sequencing was peripheral blood. The receptors shown here come from a woman in her 50s with COVID-19, enrolled during active disease.

The V and J genes are TRBV15 and TRBJ2-3, with 9 positions matching TRBD1. The germline gives CDR1 LNHNV, CDR2 YYDKDF (reference sequence). The CDR3 loop spans 18 amino acids. Losses at the gene ends were 0 bases for V and 4 bases for J; bases not matched to a gene: 11. CDR3 bases: TGTGCCACCAGCAGAGATAGACGCCGGGACAGGGATGCAGATACGCAGTATTTT. Its translation: CATSRDRRRDRDADTQYF.

CDR3: CASSPSRGLGDTEAFF. CDR3 in DNA: TGTGCCAGCAGCCCGTCGAGGGGGCTGGGGGACACTGAAGCTTTCTTT. The chain is built from TRBV7-9 and TRBJ1-1, with TRBD1 matching 7 bases. The CDR3 contains 16 residues. The V and J ends lost 5 bases and 3 bases, in that order; junction bases with no gene match: 12. CDR1 is SEHNR and CDR2 is FQNEAQ in the germline V gene (reference sequence). Combining the CDR3 with reference TRBV7-9 and TRBJ1-1 gives the whole variable domain DTGVSQNPRHKITKRGQNVTFRCDPISEHNRLYWYRQTLGQGPEFLTYFQNEAQLEKSRLLSDRFSAERPKGSFSTLEIQRTEQGDSAMYLCASSPSRGLGDTEAFFGQGTRLTVV.

This rearrangement joins TRBV4-2 to TRBJ1-1; possibly TRBD1 for D (5 bases). The V end lost 1 base, the J end lost 2 bases, and 11 bases lay between the germline ends. CDR1 LGHNA and CDR2 YNFKEQ come from the germline V gene. This CDR3 is built from 15 residues. CDR3 amino acids: CASSQAGSRNTEAFF. Here the CDR3 DNA reads TGTGCCAGCAGCCAAGCAGGGTCCCGAAACACTGAAGCTTTCTTT.

The V call is TRBV5-6, the J call TRBJ2-1; 12 bases agree with TRBD2. Germline CDR1 is SGHDT and CDR2 is YYEEEE. This CDR3 contains 15 residues. V was pared by 4 bases and J by 9 bases, with 8 bases of the junction left unmatched. The CDR3 reads CASSGPSGGAIEQFF. Here the CDR3 DNA reads TGTGCCAGCAGCGGCCCTAGCGGGGGGGCAATTGAGCAGTTCTTC. The full variable domain, rest sourced from reference TRBV5-6 and TRBJ2-1, is DAGVTQSPTHLIKTRGQQVTLRCSPKSGHDTVSWYQQALGQGPQFIFQYYEEEERQRGNFPDRFSGHQFPNYSSELNVNALLLGDSALYLCASSGPSGGAIEQFFGPGTRLTVL.

The rearrangement uses TRBV10-3 and TRBJ2-3; D is possibly TRBD2 (6 bases). From germline, CDR1 is ENHRY and CDR2 SYGVKD. V lost 3 bases and J lost 6, with 16 bases in between. The CDR3 extends over 15 amino acids. The CDR3 DNA sequence: TGTGCCATCAGTGAAAGTAGGAGCGCGGGGGATACGCAGTATTTT. This sequence encodes CAISESRSAGDTQYF.

CDR3 loop: CAWSLLDYGYTF. The CDR3 DNA sequence: TGTGCCTGGAGTCTCTTAGACTATGGCTACACCTTC. The chain has TRBV30 and TRBJ1-2; unclear D gene. CDR3 length: 12 residues. Trimming removed 2 bases at V and 3 bases at J, with 7 bases between. Germline lookup yields CDR1 GTSNPN and CDR2 SVGIG (reference sequence). Drawing the rest from reference TRBV30 and TRBJ1-2, the complete variable domain is SQTIHQWPATLVQPVGSPLSLECTVEGTSNPNLYWYRQAAGRGLQLLFYSVGIGQISSEVPQNLSASRPQDRQFILSSKKLLLSDSGFYLCAWSLLDYGYTFGSGTRLTVV.

The chain has TRBV6-1 and TRBJ2-7; no reliable D call. Germline V gene lookup returns CDR1 MNHNS and CDR2 SASEGT. V was trimmed by 3 bases and J by 3 bases, leaving 9 bases between them. The CDR3 contains 13 residues. CDR3 sequence (DNA): TGTGCCAGCAGTGATGATGGGCTCTACGAGCAGTACGTC. Translating gives CASSDDGLYEQYV.

There are a few counts of this clone. The chain is built from TRBV5-1 and TRBJ1-2, with D perhaps matching TRBD1 (5 bases). CDR3 length: 14 amino acids. Trimming stripped 3 bases from V and 6 bases from J, with 15 bases between. CDR1 and CDR2 (germline): SGHRS, YFSETQ. CDR3 amino acids: CASSYGGRYDGYTF. For the CDR3, the DNA is TGCGCCAGCAGCTACGGGGGAAGATACGATGGCTACACCTTC. The complete variable domain, with remaining parts taken from reference TRBV5-1 and TRBJ1-2, reads KAGVTQTPRYLIKTRGQQVTLSCSPISGHRSVSWYQQTPGQGLQFLFEYFSETQRNKGNFPGRFSGRQFSNSRSEMNVSTLELGDSALYLCASSYGGRYDGYTFGSGTRLTVV.

The rearrangement joins TRBV15 to TRBJ2-7; 9 bases fit TRBD1. The CDR3 totals 14 residues. With V trimmed by 5 bases and J by 2 bases, 4 bases remained unmatched. Looked up from germline, CDR1 is LNHNV and CDR2 is YYDKDF (reference sequence). CDR3 protein: CATSAGQGTYEQYF. The CDR3 nucleotides are TGTGCCACCAGCGCCGGACAGGGGACCTACGAGCAGTACTTC.

V and J are TRBV7-2 and TRBJ2-7; D possibly corresponds to TRBD1 (6 bases). This CDR3 contains 14 residues. Trimming left V 5 bases short and J 3 bases short, with 14 bases between. CDR1 and CDR2 from the germline V gene are SGHTA and FQGNSA. The CDR3 protein is CASSLNRDSYEQYF. The CDR3 DNA reads as TGTGCCAGCAGCCTCAACAGGGATAGCTACGAGCAGTACTTC. The variable domain in full, completed from reference TRBV7-2 and TRBJ2-7, reads GAGVSQSPSNKVTEKGKDVELRCDPISGHTALYWYRQSLGQGLEFLIYFQGNSAPDKSGLPSDRFSAERTGGSVSTLTIQRTQQEDSAVYLCASSLNRDSYEQYFGPGTRLTVT.

The rearrangement joins TRBV6-2 or TRBV6-3 to TRBJ2-1; 8 bases are shared with TRBD1. The CDR3 covers 17 residues. Per germline, CDR1 MNHEY and CDR2 SVGEGT. The V and J ends lost 4 bases and 6 bases, in that order; junction bases with no gene match: 14. The CDR3 loop reads CASSSRFTGGKFNEQFF. CDR3 coding DNA: TGTGCCAGCAGTTCCCGGTTCACAGGGGGAAAATTCAATGAGCAGTTCTTC.

This clone was observed a handful of times. The chain has TRBV9 and TRBJ2-7; weak D call: TRBD2 (6 bases). The V gene lost 0 bases and the J gene lost 4 bases, with 11 bases spanning the gap. The CDR3 length is 14 residues. Germline V lookup: CDR1 SGDLS, CDR2 YYNGEE. The CDR3 DNA is TGTGCCAGCAGCGTAGCTGTGGGAGGTTACGAGCAGTACTTC. It translates to CASSVAVGGYEQYF.

The chain is built from TRBV15 and TRBJ2-1, with 11 bases aligning to TRBD1. V shed 2 bases and J 6 bases; nucleotides not matched to a gene: 3. The CDR3 covers 15 residues. CDR1 and CDR2 (germline): LNHNV, YYDKDF (reference sequence). For the CDR3, the DNA is TGTGCCACCAGCAGACCCGGGACAGGGGGCAATGAGCAGTTCTTC. Amino acid sequence: CATSRPGTGGNEQFF.

The rearrangement uses TRBV19 and TRBJ1-4; TRBD1 might be the D (5 bases). CDR1 LNHDA and CDR2 SQIVND come from the germline V gene (reference sequence). Trimming took off 1 base at V and 6 bases at J, with 9 bases between the two ends. The CDR3 contains 14 residues. CDR3 DNA sequence: TGTGCCAGTAGTATAGGACAGCTACATGAAAAACTGTTTTTT. Its protein product is CASSIGQLHEKLFF. The whole variable domain, remainder taken from reference TRBV19 and TRBJ1-4, is DGGITQSPKYLFRKEGQNVTLSCEQNLNHDAMYWYRQDPGQGLRLIYYSQIVNDFQKGDIAEGYSVSREKKESFPLTVTSAQKNPTAFYLCASSIGQLHEKLFFGSGTQLSVL.

The gene calls are TRBV5-5 and TRBJ2-2; 10 bases are a match to TRBD2. This CDR3 contains 17 residues. Losses at the gene ends were 1 base for V and 5 bases for J; bases not matched to a gene: 8. Germline V gives CDR1 SGHKS, CDR2 YYEKEE (reference sequence). This CDR3 reads CASSLLSLAGDTGELFF. In DNA, the CDR3 is TGTGCCAGCAGCTTGTTGAGCCTAGCGGGGGATACCGGGGAGCTGTTTTTT.

This chain joins TRBV2 and TRBJ2-7; 7 bases match TRBD2. V dropped 11 bases and J dropped 3; count of bases not matched to a gene: 1. Germline V gives CDR1 SNHLY, CDR2 FYNNEI. This CDR3 is 10 amino acids long. CDR3 region: CAWGGYEQYF. CDR3 sequence (DNA): TGTGCCTGGGGGGGCTACGAGCAGTACTTC.

The chain uses TRBV7-9 and TRBJ1-3, with D hard to call. Trimming cost V 2 bases and J 0 bases, with 11 bases left between them. This CDR3 has 16 amino acids. Per the germline V gene, CDR1 is SEHNR and CDR2 is FQNEAQ (reference sequence). Here the CDR3 reads CASSLYTASSGNTIYF. The CDR3 region has the DNA TGTGCCAGCAGCTTATATACGGCTAGCTCTGGAAACACCATATATTTT.

This chain links TRBV19 with TRBJ1-5; 7 nucleotides agree with TRBD1. This CDR3 is built from 17 residues. J lost 2 bases, V lost 6 bases, and 13 bases had no gene match. Germline-derived CDR1 and CDR2 are LNHDA and SQIVND (reference sequence). The CDR3: CASREGATGRGNQPQHF. The CDR3 DNA reads as TGTGCCAGTAGAGAGGGGGCTACCGGCAGGGGCAATCAGCCCCAGCATTTT.

The chain combines TRBV5-1 with TRBJ1-6; 7 positions agree with TRBD1. Germline trimming cut 4 bases from V and 4 bases from J; bases unmatched to any gene: 8. CDR1 SGHRS and CDR2 YFSETQ come from the germline V gene. There are 16 residues in the CDR3. The CDR3 here is CASSITPGQYNSPLHF. The CDR3 region has the DNA TGCGCCAGCAGCATAACTCCGGGACAGTATAATTCACCCCTCCACTTT.

The V gene is TRBV2, the J gene TRBJ2-4; 13 bases match TRBD2. Germline V gives CDR1 SNHLY, CDR2 FYNNEI. The CDR3 contains 15 residues. J was trimmed by 4 bases and V by 3 bases; bases with no gene match: 0. As DNA, the CDR3 is TGTGCCAGCAGTGAGACTAGCGGGGGGAAAAACATTCAGTACTTC. Translating it yields CASSETSGGKNIQYF.

Here the CDR3 reads CATSTTSGANVLTF. CDR3 bases: TGTGCCACCAGTACGACATCCGGGGCCAACGTCCTGACTTTC. V is TRBV24-1 and J is TRBJ2-6; D unclear. The CDR3 sequence is 14 residues long. Germline CDR1 reads KGHDR; CDR2 reads SFDVKD. V gave up 6 bases and J gave up 4 bases, with 9 bases separating them.

The chain carries TRBV7-9 and TRBJ2-5; D may be TRBD1 (6 bases). The CDR3 is made up of 15 amino acids. V gave up 1 base and J gave up 2 bases, with 11 bases separating them. CDR1 is SEHNR, CDR2 FQNEAQ, per germline (reference sequence). DNA of the CDR3: TGTGCCAGCAGCTTAGGGGACATATCGCAAGAGACCCAGTACTTC. It is translated as CASSLGDISQETQYF.

This clone was detected only once. V and J are TRBV12-5 and TRBJ2-1, with no clear D. Trimming took off 6 bases at V and 4 bases at J, with 4 bases between the two ends. Germline V gene data show CDR1 as LGHNT and CDR2 as FRNRAP. The CDR3 runs 11 residues. CDR3 loop: CASGLYNEQFF. Here the CDR3 DNA reads TGTGCTAGTGGCCTATACAATGAGCAGTTCTTC.

This clone was picked up a small number of times. The chain joins TRBV7-2 to TRBJ1-4; 7 nucleotides line up with TRBD1. Germline V lookup: CDR1 SGHTA, CDR2 FQGNSA. The V and J ends lost 3 bases and 8 bases, in that order; junction bases with no gene match: 12. This CDR3 is 16 amino acids long. In DNA, the CDR3 is TGTGCCAGCAGCTTCATAACAGGGGCCCTTATCGAAAAACTGTTTTTT. Amino acid sequence: CASSFITGALIEKLFF. The whole variable domain, remainder taken from reference TRBV7-2 and TRBJ1-4, is GAGVSQSPSNKVTEKGKDVELRCDPISGHTALYWYRQSLGQGLEFLIYFQGNSAPDKSGLPSDRFSAERTGGSVSTLTIQRTQQEDSAVYLCASSFITGALIEKLFFGSGTQLSVL.

The rearrangement uses TRBV7-9 and TRBJ2-3, with D maybe TRBD1 (6 bases). The CDR3 is 18 residues long. Germline V lookup: CDR1 SEHNR, CDR2 FQNEAQ (reference sequence). Deletions cut 5 bases from V and 2 bases from J, with 23 bases between. The CDR3 DNA reads TGTGCCAGCAGCACTTACAGGGAGCGACGACCTTCCACAGATACGCAGTATTTT. Translated: CASSTYRERRPSTDTQYF.

The J gene is TRBJ2-1, the V gene TRBV23-1; 8 bases are shared with TRBD1. TRBV23-1 is classed as an ORF, of uncertain function. The CDR3 totals 15 residues. Trimming at V came to 0 bases and at J to 5 bases, leaving 3 bases not matched to a gene. The CDR3 is CASSQSEQGDNEQFF. The CDR3, as DNA: TGCGCCAGCAGTCAATCGGAACAGGGGGACAATGAGCAGTTCTTC.